Listed below are T cell receptor beta chains from one sample, sequenced in a study of T cells in Graves' hyperthyroidism and ophthalmopathy. One entry per CDR3 protein results from TCRdb running MiXCR on the multiplex PCR reads. The data show roughly 500,000 distinct CDR3 sequences, with under 60% seen just once and about 20% held by the top ten. The sample taken for sequencing was peripheral blood or thyroid tissue (not recorded which). These TCRs come from an adult woman with Graves' disease, either hyperthyroidism or ophthalmopathy (not recorded which). The CDR3 runs from the conserved cysteine through the conserved F or W. Fields, in order: J gene, D gene, V gene, CDR3 protein. D genes are given only for firm matches.

TRBJ1-4 NA TRBV12-3/TRBV12-4 CASSPVASGKLFF
TRBJ1-1 NA TRBV11-2 CASSLGAITEAFF
TRBJ2-7 NA TRBV12-3/TRBV12-4 CASRPAGTRSYEQYF
TRBJ1-2 NA TRBV10-2 CASSETGMAGYTF
TRBJ2-7 NA TRBV3-1 CASSQDGGTAREQYF
TRBJ2-2 TRBD2 TRBV6-2/TRBV6-3 CASSLTSGSDTGELFF
TRBJ1-2 NA TRBV9 CASSGSRDGSTGGYTF
TRBJ1-2 NA TRBV7-8 CASSLGGVYYGYTF
TRBJ1-2 NA TRBV10-3 CAISDFSGNYGYTF
TRBJ1-3 NA TRBV7-9 CAGSFRAVSGNTTYF
TRBJ1-5 NA TRBV28 CASSWTSYSNQPQHF
TRBJ1-1 NA TRBV28 CASIAGGGGTEAFF
TRBJ1-1 NA TRBV30 CAWGLGNTEAFF
TRBJ1-2 NA TRBV6-6 CASSERDFDGYTF
TRBJ1-6 NA TRBV4-1 CASSQGGGPLHF
TRBJ1-5 NA TRBV7-8 CASSLDQLQPQHF
TRBJ1-3 NA TRBV12-3/TRBV12-4 CASSLLNTIYF
TRBJ1-5 TRBD1 TRBV10-3 CAIGGTGSQPQHF
TRBJ2-5 NA TRBV25-1 CASSPPVGQETQYF
TRBJ1-1 NA TRBV2 CASRVGGGNTEAFF
TRBJ2-5 TRBD1 TRBV10-3 CASGGQGGQPQYF
TRBJ1-6 TRBD1 TRBV2 CASSYRGFDSPLHF
TRBJ1-2 TRBD1 TRBV9 CASSVRDRAVSGYTF
TRBJ1-1 NA TRBV5-1 CASSYNRVNTEAFF
TRBJ2-7 TRBD1 TRBV4-2 CASSQEWDSDEQYF
TRBJ1-1 NA TRBV7-2 CASSFAGAQNTEAFF
TRBJ1-1 NA TRBV7-9 CASSQKVGANTEAFF
TRBJ2-6 TRBD1 TRBV19 CASKSTGGYGANVLTF
TRBJ1-4 NA TRBV7-2 CASSSGGTDEKLFF
TRBJ2-2 NA TRBV6-2/TRBV6-3 CASSLEGENTGELFF
TRBJ1-5 TRBD1 TRBV15 CATSRGGTDNQPQHF
TRBJ1-1 NA TRBV7-8 CASSKRGVGLEAFF
TRBJ1-1 TRBD1 TRBV7-3 CASSLDRGAEAFF
TRBJ1-5 NA TRBV11-2 CASSLGGGGSLQPQHF
TRBJ1-3 NA TRBV7-2 CASALSGVAGGNTIYF
TRBJ2-7 NA TRBV20-1 CSARAIISAYEQYF
TRBJ2-7 NA TRBV7-3 CASKSPGGHEQYF
TRBJ2-2 NA TRBV7-9 CASSFRGTGELFF
TRBJ2-1 TRBD2 TRBV7-9 CASSKPGLADYNEQFF
TRBJ1-6 NA TRBV19 CASSIPIRQANNSPLHF
TRBJ2-6 NA TRBV6-2/TRBV6-3 CASSYSGTGGGANVLTF
TRBJ2-5 NA TRBV20-1 CSARIPPGSETQYF
TRBJ2-2 TRBD2 TRBV6-4 CASSDSGLAGTGELFF
TRBJ2-7 TRBD1 TRBV2 CASIAGQGFSYEQYF
TRBJ1-1 TRBD1 TRBV10-3 CAISESVTGEAFF
TRBJ2-2 NA TRBV5-1 CASSSARNTGELFF
TRBJ1-2 NA TRBV15 CATTPGRGNYGYTF
TRBJ2-2 NA TRBV20-1 CSARQVWPTGELFF
TRBJ2-2 TRBD2 TRBV2 CASRETGTSGRAYTGELFF
TRBJ1-5 NA TRBV5-1 CASSAKLPLGTEPQHF
TRBJ2-7 NA TRBV10-3 CAISEVGRGNQPQQYF
TRBJ1-1 NA TRBV7-9 CASSTTQSTEAFF
TRBJ1-3 NA TRBV15 CATSRRVGTSGNTIYF
TRBJ1-3 NA TRBV7-9 CASSLVANTIYF